This TCR beta chain was identified in a study of PD-1 blockade in mismatch repair-deficient tumors (dated by TCRdb to about 2017). The study in broad terms: Between late 2013 and September 2016, the trial enrolled 70 to 100 consecutive patients with about twelve mismatch repair-deficient cancer types, every one of whom had been previously treated and was progressing. Deep sequencing of TCR CDR3 regions was used to track tumor-associated T cell clones in peripheral blood of patients responding to PD-1 blockade. Here is what the overall study found, with its caveats: Rapid expansion after pembrolizumab followed by contraction, generally before radiologic responses, was shown by tumor-resident clones, which were often undetectable in blood before treatment.

Concerning this clone: Its antigen is still unknown. The sample holds no much larger clone one base away, and base qualities are not on file.

Receptor amplification or capture employed the immunoSEQ multiplex PCR assay. TCRdb took over this immuneACCESS table, retaining in-frame rearrangements with V and J assigned. Such tables are incomplete; in checked studies, under half of the missing clones stem from an unresolved V gene, and the remainder is unexplained. Within this sample are approximately 50,000 clones, with around 80% of them counted one time only. The ten most abundant clones make up more than 2.5% of the sample. For each enrolled patient, mismatch repair deficiency was established using either polymerase chain reaction or immunohistochemistry. TCR sequencing was performed for three patients who responded to pembrolizumab therapy. Pembrolizumab PD-1 blockade was prospectively tested in advanced mismatch repair-deficient cancers, regardless of tissue of origin, in the phase II trial. Serial peripheral blood T cell samples were collected before and at multiple times after starting PD-1 blockade. Blood sampling times were reported as weeks after the first pembrolizumab dose.

Inclusive of the bounding cysteine and phenylalanine, the CDR3 is 19 residues long. The read is trimmed to its CDR3 DNA, 57 bases read in frame from base 1. Based on the germline V gene, the CDR1 and CDR2 sequences are SGDLS and YYNGEE. Compared with germline, V lacks 4 bases and J lacks 4 bases; bases without a gene match: 20. The receptor was derived from an adult with mismatch repair-deficient cancer. The chain is assembled from TRBV9 and TRBJ2-1, with TRBD2 identical over 7 junction bases. Material: peripheral blood, obtained 4 weeks after starting pembrolizumab. In nucleotide form, the sequence is TGTGCCAGCAGCTCCGGGACTACCGGGCGGGGAACCGGGTACAATGAGCAGTTCTTC. Translated, it gives CASSSGTTGRGTGYNEQFF.